Presented here are 16 T cell receptor beta chains from one specimen sequenced in a study of response to subunit inactivated influenza vaccine (dated by TCRdb to the late 2010s). Receptor libraries were prepared by RT-PCR. The sequencer listed for this sample is Illumina HiSeq 2500. TCRdb trimmed public reads at Q25 via fastp, called clones via MiXCR and kept in-frame beta chains. Rows are unified per CDR3 protein, each entry keeping the most common DNA and genes. In this sample the table shows over 650,000 distinct CDR3 sequences, around a sixth of which occur a single time. The ten largest clones represent under 13% of the sample. Sequenced material: PBMCs from blood, taken about 5 days after vaccination. These receptors all stem from a man in his fifties who received an inactivated influenza vaccine. Donor details come from another sample of the same person, matched by shared clones.

The V gene is TRBV18, the J gene TRBJ2-1, with D perhaps matching TRBD2 (5 bases). Looked up from germline, CDR1 is KGHSH and CDR2 is LQKENI. The V end lost 2 bases, the J end lost 3 bases, and 8 bases lay between the germline ends. The CDR3 loop spans 14 amino acids. The CDR3 protein is CASSPSRDYNEQFF. CDR3 in DNA: TGTGCCAGCTCACCAAGCCGGGACTACAATGAGCAGTTCTTC.

This clonotype was seen more than once but under ten times. The V and J genes are TRBV5-1 and TRBJ2-7; D uncertain. The CDR3 has 15 amino acids. Germline values: CDR1 SGHRS, CDR2 YFSETQ. V was trimmed by 3 bases and J by 4 bases, leaving 17 bases between them. This CDR3 reads CASSYGSLEGYEQYF. The CDR3 DNA reads TGCGCCAGCAGCTATGGGTCCTTGGAAGGATACGAGCAGTACTTC.

Turning to this clonotype: A much larger clone lies a single base off, so this may be a read error. The genes are TRBV7-2 and TRBJ2-5; 8 bases match TRBD1. The trim removed 0 bases at V and 6 bases at J, leaving 6 bases unmatched. CDR1 SGHTA and CDR2 FQGNSA come from the germline V gene. CDR3 length: 15 residues. The CDR3 nucleotides read TGTGCCAGCAGCTTAGCCGGGACAGGTTTTAAGACCCAGTACTTC. It specifies CASSLAGTGFKTQYF.

This clonotype appeared a few times. This chain connects TRBV20-1 to TRBJ1-1, with D perhaps TRBD1 (5 bases). Germline CDR1 is DFQATT and CDR2 is SNEGSKA (reference sequence). The CDR3 runs 14 residues. The germline V and J ends were trimmed by 3 bases and 0 bases, with 11 bases remaining between them. This chain's CDR3 is CSASGPQVNTEAFF. CDR3 coding DNA: TGCAGTGCTAGCGGACCACAGGTGAACACTGAAGCTTTCTTT.

This sequence joins TRBV29-1 and TRBJ1-4, with D uncertain. V lost 5 bases and J 2 bases, leaving 9 bases between the germline ends. The CDR3 runs 13 residues. Looked up from germline, CDR1 is SQVTM and CDR2 is ANQGSEA. The CDR3 sequence: CSVRLLTNEKLFF. CDR3 DNA: TGCAGCGTTCGTCTTCTTACTAATGAAAAACTGTTTTTT.

The sample holds a few counts of this clonotype. The rearrangement joins TRBV29-1 to TRBJ2-7; D is perhaps TRBD1 (6 bases). Germline V gives CDR1 SQVTM, CDR2 ANQGSEA. This CDR3 comprises 15 residues. V was pared by 3 bases and J by 2 bases, with 17 bases between. The CDR3 is CSVESGAGGTYEQYF. In DNA form, the CDR3 reads TGCAGCGTTGAGTCAGGGGCCGGAGGAACCTACGAGCAGTACTTC.

Ten or more counts support this clonotype. The chain employs TRBV12-3 or TRBV12-4 and TRBJ2-7, with D perhaps matching TRBD2 (6 bases). This CDR3 is built from 13 residues. Trimming cost V 7 bases and J 0 bases, with 10 bases left between them. For the CDR3, the DNA is TGTGCCAGCAAAGCGGGCAGCTCCTACGAGCAGTACTTC. This codes for CASKAGSSYEQYF.

The chain recombines TRBV15 with TRBJ2-5, with D unclear. The CDR3 totals 13 residues. In germline, CDR1 is LNHNV, CDR2 YYDKDF (reference sequence). Trimming pared 0 bases from V and 5 bases from J, leaving 7 bases between. CDR3 in DNA: TGTGCCACCAGCAGAGACCCCAAGGAGACCCAGTACTTC. Translating it yields CATSRDPKETQYF.

The chain has TRBV6-2 or TRBV6-3 and TRBJ1-5; the match to TRBD1 covers 7 bases. Germline CDR1 is MNHEY and CDR2 is SVGEGT. Losses at the gene ends were 6 bases for V and 6 bases for J; bases not matched to a gene: 14. There are 16 residues in the CDR3. The CDR3 here is CASRQTTGVSGQPQHF. The CDR3 DNA is TGTGCCAGCAGGCAGACTACAGGGGTCTCGGGTCAGCCCCAGCATTTT.

V gene TRBV9 combines with J gene TRBJ2-1; 7 bases match TRBD2. Germline V gene lookup returns CDR1 SGDLS and CDR2 YYNGEE. After removal of 7 bases from V and 4 bases from J, the junction contained 8 bases not matched to a gene. There are 14 residues in the CDR3. CDR3 region: CASARAGDYNEQFF. The CDR3 DNA follows: TGTGCCAGCGCGAGGGCGGGAGATTACAATGAGCAGTTCTTC. Filled out from reference TRBV9 and TRBJ2-1, the complete variable domain reads DSGVTQTPKHLITATGQRVTLRCSPRSGDLSVYWYQQSLDQGLQFLIQYYNGEERAKGNILERFSAQQFPDLHSELNLSSLELGDSALYFCASARAGDYNEQFFGPGTRLTVL.

The chain couples TRBV5-1 to TRBJ1-2; possible D gene TRBD1, 5 bases. There are 16 residues in the CDR3. CDR1 and CDR2 (germline): SGHRS, YFSETQ. V dropped 1 base and J dropped 4 bases, with 17 bases sitting between them. The CDR3 region has the DNA TGCGCCAGCAGCTTGTCCGGGGGTGGCAGCTTCTATGGCTACACCTTC. Protein sequence: CASSLSGGGSFYGYTF.

The J gene is TRBJ1-5, the V gene TRBV10-3; D possibly corresponds to TRBD1 (5 bases). Germline CDR1 ENHRY, CDR2 SYGVKD. Trimming removed 0 bases at V and 2 bases at J, with 8 bases between. The CDR3 spans 15 residues. The CDR3 region has the DNA TGTGCCATCAGTGAGTCAGGGGTAGGCAATCAGCCCCAGCATTTT. As protein: CAISESGVGNQPQHF.

This chain uses TRBV6-1 with TRBJ2-4; tentative D call: TRBD1 (6 bases). V was clipped by 6 bases and J by 7 bases, with 13 bases between them. Germline V CDR1 and CDR2: MNHNS, SASEGT. CDR3 length equals 13 residues. For the CDR3, the DNA is TGTGCCAGCAGCTCCCCAGGGGCGAACATTCAGTACTTC. It encodes CASSSPGANIQYF.

This chain uses TRBV10-3 with TRBJ2-3, with D possibly TRBD1 on 5 matching bases. V lost 6 bases, J lost 0 bases, and 10 bases lay in between. Germline-derived CDR1 and CDR2 are ENHRY and SYGVKD. CDR3 length equals 14 residues. CDR3 residues: CAIRTDTSTDTQYF. The DNA for the CDR3 is TGTGCCATCAGGACGGACACAAGCACAGATACGCAGTATTTT.

The chain has TRBV7-6 and TRBJ2-5; D is perhaps TRBD2 (6 bases). The CDR3 consists of 16 residues. CDR1 is SGHVS and CDR2 is FNYEAQ in the germline V gene. The germline V and J ends were trimmed by 4 bases and 2 bases, with 17 bases remaining between them. In nucleotides, the CDR3 is TGTGCCAGCAGCTCTAGCCCTGGGGGGATACAAGAGACCCAGTACTTC. This encodes CASSSSPGGIQETQYF.

This clonotype was detected only a few times. This sequence joins TRBV6-5 and TRBJ2-7; 9 bases line up with TRBD1. Germline lookup yields CDR1 MNHEY and CDR2 SVGAGI. CDR3 length: 15 residues. The V segment lost 1 base and the J segment 4 bases; nucleotides outside the gene matches: 5. This chain's CDR3 is CASSYLEDRGYEQYF. CDR3 coding DNA: TGTGCCAGCAGTTACTTGGAGGACAGGGGTTACGAGCAGTACTTC.